This T cell receptor beta chain was obtained from a study of beta chain features in type 1 diabetes. Study observations and caveats: Any HLA-type effect on TCRB rearrangement remained unresolved here. Researchers report that Type 1 diabetes patients had moderately but significantly shorter TCRB CDR3s across all four CD4+ subsets. Fewer junction insertions and more nucleotide deletions appeared in type 1 diabetes patients. A greater similarity of naive, central memory and Treg TCRB repertoires was seen among patients than among healthy donors.

This clone occurred a few times. Its antigen is currently unknown. The authors reverse transcribed all of the isolated RNA, so sequencing captured expressed TCRB transcripts. TCRdb's table, derived via immunoSEQ multiplex PCR, lists solely in-frame clones and lacks some. The sample records fewer than 400,000 clones, 9.3% being singletons. Central memory, naive, regulatory and stem cell-like memory CD4+ cells were sorted by CD45RO/CCR7/CD25/CD127/CD95/CD27. The sample taken for sequencing was central memory CD4+ T cells from blood. The receptor was derived from a man aged 25-45 years with type 1 diabetes.

The CDR3 is CSADRGETQYF. CDR3 in DNA: TGCAGCGCGGACAGGGGAGAGACCCAGTACTTC. The chain is built from TRBV29-1 and TRBJ2-5, with TRBD1 matching over 9 bases. This CDR3 spans 11 amino acids. V dropped 7 bases and J dropped 4; count of bases not matched to a gene: 1. Germline CDR1 SQVTM, CDR2 ANQGSEA.